This T cell receptor beta chain was found in a study of blood T cell repertoires in COVID-19. Some clones are missing from TCRdb's copy, which holds only in-frame ones; the method was immunoSEQ multiplex PCR. The table lists about 92,000 clones, about 80% of them singletons. The CDR3 loop spans 14 amino acids. The V end lost 6 bases, the J end lost 4 bases, and 16 bases lay between the germline ends. Germline-derived CDR1 and CDR2 are SNHLY and FYNNEI. Source material: peripheral blood. The receptor comes from a woman in her seventies with acute or convalescent COVID-19. The rearrangement uses TRBV2 and TRBJ2-7, with D perhaps TRBD1 (6 bases). CDR3 nucleotides: TGTGCCAGCAGCCGAAACCCAACAGGGTACGAGCAGTACTTC. This sequence encodes CASSRNPTGYEQYF.